This T cell receptor beta chain was found in a study of shared clonotypes between healthy human individuals. For the study at large: Aged between 18 and 49, the donors were two women and three men. CD4 naive and CD4 memory each took three plates per donor, while CD8 naive took two and CD8 memory one. Study-wide results and limits: Across subsets, estimated richness was generally greater for naive than for memory populations.

For this clone: The antigen is unknown.

TCRdb's table, derived via immunoSEQ multiplex PCR, lists solely in-frame clones and lacks some. The sample holds around 940,000 clones, about 80% seen once. The CDR3 is 14 amino acids. Unmatched junction bases numbered 0, after V lost 2 bases and J lost 2 bases. Germline assignment: CDR1 GTSNPN and CDR2 SVGIG (reference sequence). Donation came from healthy HIV-negative adults that had no recent acute infections or vaccinations. This chain links TRBV30 with TRBJ2-6; 7 nucleotides line up with TRBD2. What was sequenced was memory CD4+ T cells sorted from blood. Stated subset: CD45RA-negative fraction. This clonotype originated in a man younger than 35 in good health. The CDR3 is CAWSLAAGANVLTF. The CDR3 coding sequence is TGTGCCTGGAGTCTAGCGGCTGGGGCCAACGTCCTGACTTTC.